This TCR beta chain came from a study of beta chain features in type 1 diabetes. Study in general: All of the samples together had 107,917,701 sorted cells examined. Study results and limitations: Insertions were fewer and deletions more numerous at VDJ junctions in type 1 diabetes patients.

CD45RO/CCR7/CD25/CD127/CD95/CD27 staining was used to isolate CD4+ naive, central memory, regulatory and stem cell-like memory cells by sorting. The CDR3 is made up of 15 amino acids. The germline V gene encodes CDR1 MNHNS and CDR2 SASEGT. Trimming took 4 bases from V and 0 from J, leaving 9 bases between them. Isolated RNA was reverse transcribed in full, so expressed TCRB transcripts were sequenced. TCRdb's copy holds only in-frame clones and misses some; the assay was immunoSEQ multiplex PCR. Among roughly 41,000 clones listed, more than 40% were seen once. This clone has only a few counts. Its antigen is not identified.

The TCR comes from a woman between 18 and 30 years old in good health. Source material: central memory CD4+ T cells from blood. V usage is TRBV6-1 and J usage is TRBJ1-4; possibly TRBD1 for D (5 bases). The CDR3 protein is CASSGQPTTNEKLFF. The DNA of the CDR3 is TGTGCCAGCAGTGGACAGCCTACAACTAATGAAAAACTGTTTTTT.